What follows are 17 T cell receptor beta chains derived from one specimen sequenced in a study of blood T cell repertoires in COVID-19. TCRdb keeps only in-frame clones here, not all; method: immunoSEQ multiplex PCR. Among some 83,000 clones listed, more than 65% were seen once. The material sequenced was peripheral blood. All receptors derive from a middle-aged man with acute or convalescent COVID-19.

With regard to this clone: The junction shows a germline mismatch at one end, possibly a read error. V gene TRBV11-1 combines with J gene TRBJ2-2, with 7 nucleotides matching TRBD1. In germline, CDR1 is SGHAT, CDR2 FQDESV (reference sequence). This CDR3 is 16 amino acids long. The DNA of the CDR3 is TGTGCCAGCAGTTTAGACAGGGTGGGAAACACCGGGGAGCTGTTTTTT. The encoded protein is CASSLDRVGNTGELFF.

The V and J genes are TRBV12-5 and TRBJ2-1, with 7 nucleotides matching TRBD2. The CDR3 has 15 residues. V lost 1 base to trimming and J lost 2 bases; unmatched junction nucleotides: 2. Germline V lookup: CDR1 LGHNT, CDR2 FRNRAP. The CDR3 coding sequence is TGTGCTAGTGGTTTGGGTACTAGCGCCTACAATGAGCAGTTCTTC. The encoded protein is CASGLGTSAYNEQFF.

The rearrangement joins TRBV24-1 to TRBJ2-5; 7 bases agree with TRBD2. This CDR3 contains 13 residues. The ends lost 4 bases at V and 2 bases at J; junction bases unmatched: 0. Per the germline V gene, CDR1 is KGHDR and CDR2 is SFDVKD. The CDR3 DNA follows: TGTGCCACCAGTGAGGGGGGGCAAGAGACCCAGTACTTC. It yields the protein CATSEGGQETQYF.

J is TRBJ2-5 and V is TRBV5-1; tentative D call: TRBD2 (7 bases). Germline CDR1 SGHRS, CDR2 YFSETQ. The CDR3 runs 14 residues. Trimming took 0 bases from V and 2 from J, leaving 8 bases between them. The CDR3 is CASSLEGGQETQYF. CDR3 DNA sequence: TGCGCCAGCAGCTTGGAGGGGGGGCAAGAGACCCAGTACTTC. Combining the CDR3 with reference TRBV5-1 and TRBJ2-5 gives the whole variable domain KAGVTQTPRYLIKTRGQQVTLSCSPISGHRSVSWYQQTPGQGLQFLFEYFSETQRNKGNFPGRFSGRQFSNSRSEMNVSTLELGDSALYLCASSLEGGQETQYFGPGTRLLVL.

CDR3 region: CASSDQFATNEKLFF. The CDR3 DNA is TGTGCCAGCAGTGACCAGTTCGCAACTAATGAAAAACTGTTTTTT. V gene TRBV25-1 combines with J gene TRBJ1-4; D gene uncertain. CDR3 size: 15 residues. Germline V gene sequence: CDR1 MGHDK, CDR2 SYGVNS. Trimming cost V 3 bases and J 0 bases, with 8 bases left between them.

The CDR3 nucleotides read TGTGCCAGCAGTTTATCGGCTCAGGGGGCTTCCTACAATGAGCAGTTCTTC. Residues: CASSLSAQGASYNEQFF. J is TRBJ2-1 and V is TRBV27; 8 bases align to TRBD1. Looked up from germline, CDR1 is MNHEY and CDR2 is SMNVEV (reference sequence). The CDR3 has 17 residues. Trimming removed 0 bases from V and 1 base from J; junction bases left unmatched: 5.

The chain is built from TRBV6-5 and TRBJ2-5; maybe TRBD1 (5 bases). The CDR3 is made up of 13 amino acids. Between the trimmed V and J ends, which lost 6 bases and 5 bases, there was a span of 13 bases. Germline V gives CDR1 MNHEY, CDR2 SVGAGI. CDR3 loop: CASRPQGWETQYF. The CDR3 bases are TGTGCCAGCAGGCCGCAGGGATGGGAGACCCAGTACTTC.

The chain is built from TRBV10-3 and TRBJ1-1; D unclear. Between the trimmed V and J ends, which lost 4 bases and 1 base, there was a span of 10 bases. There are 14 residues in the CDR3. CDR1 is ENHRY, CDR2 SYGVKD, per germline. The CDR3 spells CAISVGYSNTEAFF. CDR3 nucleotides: TGTGCCATCAGTGTCGGTTACTCGAACACTGAAGCTTTCTTT.

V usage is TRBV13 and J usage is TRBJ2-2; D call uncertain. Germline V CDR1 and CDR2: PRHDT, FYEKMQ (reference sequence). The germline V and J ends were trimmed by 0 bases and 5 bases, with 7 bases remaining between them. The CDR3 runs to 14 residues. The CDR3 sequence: CASSLGLKTGELFF. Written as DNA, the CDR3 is TGTGCCAGCAGCTTAGGCCTAAAAACCGGGGAGCTGTTTTTT.

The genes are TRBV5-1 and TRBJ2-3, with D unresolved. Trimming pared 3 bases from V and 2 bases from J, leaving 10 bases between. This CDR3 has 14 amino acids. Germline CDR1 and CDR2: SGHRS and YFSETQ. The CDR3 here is CASSSGSNTDTQYF. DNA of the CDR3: TGCGCCAGCAGCTCCGGGTCCAACACAGATACGCAGTATTTT. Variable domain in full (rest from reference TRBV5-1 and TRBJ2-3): KAGVTQTPRYLIKTRGQQVTLSCSPISGHRSVSWYQQTPGQGLQFLFEYFSETQRNKGNFPGRFSGRQFSNSRSEMNVSTLELGDSALYLCASSSGSNTDTQYFGPGTRLTVL.

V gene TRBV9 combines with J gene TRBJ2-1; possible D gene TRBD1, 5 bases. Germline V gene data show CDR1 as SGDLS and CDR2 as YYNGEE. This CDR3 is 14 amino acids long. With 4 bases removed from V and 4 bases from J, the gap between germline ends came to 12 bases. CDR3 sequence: CASSTQTVYNEQFF. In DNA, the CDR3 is TGTGCCAGCAGCACCCAGACAGTTTACAATGAGCAGTTCTTC.

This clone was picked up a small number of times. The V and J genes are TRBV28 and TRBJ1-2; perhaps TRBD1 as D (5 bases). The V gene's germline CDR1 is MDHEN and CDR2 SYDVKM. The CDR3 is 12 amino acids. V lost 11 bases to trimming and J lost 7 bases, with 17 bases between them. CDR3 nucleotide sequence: TGTGCCTGCTGGGTTAGGGGAGGTGGCTACACCTTC. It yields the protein CACWVRGGGYTF.

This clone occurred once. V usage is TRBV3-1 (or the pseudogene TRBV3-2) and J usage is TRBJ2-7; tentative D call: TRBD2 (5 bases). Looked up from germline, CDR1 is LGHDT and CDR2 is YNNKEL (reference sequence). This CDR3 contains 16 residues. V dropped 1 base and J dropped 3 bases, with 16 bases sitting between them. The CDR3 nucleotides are TGTGCCAGCAGCCAAGCGGTTTCAACCGGGATCTACGAGCAGTACTTC. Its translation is CASSQAVSTGIYEQYF.

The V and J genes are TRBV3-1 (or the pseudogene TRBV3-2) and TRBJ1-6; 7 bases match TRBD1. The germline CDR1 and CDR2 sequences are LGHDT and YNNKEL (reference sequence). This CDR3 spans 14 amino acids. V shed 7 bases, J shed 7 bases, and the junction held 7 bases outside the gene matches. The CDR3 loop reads CASTDRARNSPLHF. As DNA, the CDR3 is TGTGCCAGCACCGACAGGGCCAGGAATTCACCCCTCCACTTT.

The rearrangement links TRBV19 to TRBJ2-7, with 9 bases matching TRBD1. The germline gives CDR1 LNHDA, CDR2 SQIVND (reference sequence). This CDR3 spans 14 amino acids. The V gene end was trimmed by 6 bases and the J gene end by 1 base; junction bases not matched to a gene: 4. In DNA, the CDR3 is TGTGCCAGTAGGGGACAGGGTAGATCCTACGAGCAGTACTTC. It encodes CASRGQGRSYEQYF.

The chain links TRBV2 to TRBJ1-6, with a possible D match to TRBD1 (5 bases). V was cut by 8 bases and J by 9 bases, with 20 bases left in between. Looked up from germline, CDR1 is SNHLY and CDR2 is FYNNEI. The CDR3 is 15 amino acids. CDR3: CASRTQSGVSSPLHF. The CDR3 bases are TGTGCCAGCCGGACACAAAGTGGGGTGAGTTCACCCCTCCACTTT. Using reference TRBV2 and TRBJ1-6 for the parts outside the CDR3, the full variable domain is EPEVTQTPSHQVTQMGQEVILRCVPISNHLYFYWYRQILGQKVEFLVSFYNNEISEKSEIFDDQFSVERPDGSNFTLKIRSTKLEDSAMYFCASRTQSGVSSPLHFGNGTRLTVT.

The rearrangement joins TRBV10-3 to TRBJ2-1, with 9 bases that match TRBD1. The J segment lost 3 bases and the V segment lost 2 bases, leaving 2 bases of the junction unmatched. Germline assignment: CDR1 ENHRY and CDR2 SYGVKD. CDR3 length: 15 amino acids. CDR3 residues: CAISEGQGFYNEQFF. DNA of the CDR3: TGTGCCATCAGTGAGGGACAGGGGTTCTACAATGAGCAGTTCTTC.